This TCR beta chain was documented in a study of naive and memory T cell subsets. Whole-study results and caveats: Possibly reflecting memory cells re-expressing CD45RA, a few larger clonotypes occurred in naive repertoires, especially CD8.

An equimolar mix of two oligonucleotides served as the beta constant-region primer for TRBC1 and TRBC2. TCRdb passed the UMI-ligation and nested PCR reads through MiXCR, listing each CDR3 protein once. There are around 160,000 distinct CDR3 sequences in the sample; around 15% occur only once, and around 0.14% lies in the top ten. CDR1 and CDR2 (germline): WNHNN, SYGVQD (reference sequence). Trimming took 6 bases from V and 7 from J; bases not matched to a gene: 4. The CDR3 is 13 residues long. Of note for this clonotype: Its specificity is not known.

The V call is TRBV10-1, the J call TRBJ2-1; 9 bases are a match to TRBD1. The sequence derives from a human donor in good health. Sequenced material: naive CD4+ T cells from blood. The DNA for the CDR3 is TGCGCCAGCAGGCGGACAGGGGATAATGAGCAGTTCTTC. It specifies CASRRTGDNEQFF.